This TCR beta chain emerged from a study of metastatic and nonmetastatic thyroid tumors. Study summary: Where malignant and benign thyroid patients were concerned, repertoires were compared across blood and tumor or nodule tissue. General observations from the study: TCR beta diversity was reportedly significantly higher in malignant thyroid tumors than benign nodules, in blood and tumor.

The CDR3 contains 17 residues. The V end lost 2 bases, the J end lost 1 base, and 17 bases lay between the germline ends. Germline-derived CDR1 and CDR2 are MGHRA and YSYEKL. Before thyroid surgery, none of the patients had received any treatment. This clone was detected ten times or more. Its cognate antigen is unknown. Under the authors' procedure: Researchers built a distant-metastasis classifier for papillary thyroid cancer that drew on CDR3 differences across clinicopathological groups. TCRdb used MiXCR to call clones anew from the PCR reads. Here the V and J calls rest on TCRdb's processing, not on the authors' analysis. The sample yields about 33,000 clones, roughly a sixth seen once.

Sequencing was done on a sample of blood. The V call is TRBV4-1, the J call TRBJ1-2; D is uncertain. The origin of this receptor is a male donor with papillary thyroid cancer or a benign thyroid nodule (not recorded which). Some clones in this sample may be carry-over from other donors' samples. CDR3 sequence: CASSQRFSAGVNYGYTF. The CDR3 DNA is TGCGCCAGCAGCCAACGATTTTCGGCTGGGGTTAACTATGGCTACACCTTC.